This TCR beta chain was observed in a study of CD8 T cells in Susac syndrome. Random-hexamer reverse transcription was applied to about 0.45 to 1 ug RNA. The amplification used immunoSEQ multiplex PCR on TCR beta CDR3; it spanned 54 Vbeta and 13 Jbeta. TCRdb independently ran MiXCR on the immunoSEQ multiplex PCR reads; one entry per CDR3 protein. The table records about 140,000 distinct CDR3 sequences, around 95% of them present only once. Findings and caveats of the study: The study recognized that the number of individuals in its TCR sequencing and HLA analysis was relatively small.

Sequencing of TCR beta, carried out with a high-throughput approach, was applied to CD8+ and CD4+ T cells from the blood. Included as multiple sclerosis controls were treatment-naive patients who had stable or active relapsing-remitting disease. On this clonotype: Its antigen is undetermined.

V was clipped by 3 bases and J by 1 base; unmatched bases: 5. CDR1 and CDR2 from the germline V gene are DFQATT and SNEGSKA (reference sequence). CDR3 length: 16 amino acids. The material sequenced was CD4+ T cells from PBMCs. This TCR came from a human donor with multiple sclerosis. This rearrangement joins TRBV20-1 to TRBJ2-6, with TRBD1 matching over 8 bases. The CDR3 sequence is CSASSGGTSGANVLTF. The CDR3 DNA reads TGCAGTGCTAGTTCAGGGGGCACATCTGGGGCCAACGTCCTGACTTTC.